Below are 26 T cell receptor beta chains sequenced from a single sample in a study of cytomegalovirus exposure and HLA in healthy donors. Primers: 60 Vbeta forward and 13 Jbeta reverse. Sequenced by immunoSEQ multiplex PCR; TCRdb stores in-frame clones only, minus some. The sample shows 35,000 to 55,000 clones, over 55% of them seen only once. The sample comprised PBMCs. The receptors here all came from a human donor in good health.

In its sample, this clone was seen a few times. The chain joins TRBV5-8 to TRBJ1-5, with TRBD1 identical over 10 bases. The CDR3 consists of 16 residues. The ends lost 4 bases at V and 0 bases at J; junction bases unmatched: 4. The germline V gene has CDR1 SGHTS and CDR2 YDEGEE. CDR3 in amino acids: CASSPGTGDSNQPQHF. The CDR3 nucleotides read TGTGCCAGCAGCCCCGGGACAGGGGATAGCAATCAGCCCCAGCATTTT.

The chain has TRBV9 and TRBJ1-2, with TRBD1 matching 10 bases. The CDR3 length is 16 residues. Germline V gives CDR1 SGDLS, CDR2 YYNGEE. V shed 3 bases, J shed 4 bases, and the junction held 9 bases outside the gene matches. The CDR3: CASSALGQGTSYGYTF. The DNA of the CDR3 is TGTGCCAGCAGCGCGCTGGGACAGGGGACTTCCTATGGCTACACCTTC.

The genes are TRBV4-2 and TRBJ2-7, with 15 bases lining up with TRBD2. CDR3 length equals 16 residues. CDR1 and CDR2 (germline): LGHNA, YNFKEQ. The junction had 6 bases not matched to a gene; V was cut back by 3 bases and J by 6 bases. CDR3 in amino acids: CASSHGTSGGSGEQYF. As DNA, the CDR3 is TGTGCCAGCAGCCACGGGACTAGCGGGGGGTCTGGCGAGCAGTACTTC.

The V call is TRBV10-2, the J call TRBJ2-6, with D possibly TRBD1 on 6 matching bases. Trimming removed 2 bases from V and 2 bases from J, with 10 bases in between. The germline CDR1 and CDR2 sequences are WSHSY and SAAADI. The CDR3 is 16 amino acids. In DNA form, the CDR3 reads TGCGCCAGCAGTGAGGGGTACAGGGCTGGGGCCAACGTCCTGACTTTC. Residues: CASSEGYRAGANVLTF.

In DNA, the CDR3 is TGTGCCAGCATGAACATAGCCAAAAACATTCAGTACTTC. It encodes CASMNIAKNIQYF. The rearrangement joins TRBV28 to TRBJ2-4, with no clear D. The V end lost 7 bases, the J end lost 0 bases, and 7 bases lay between the germline ends. Per germline, CDR1 MDHEN and CDR2 SYDVKM. The CDR3 is 13 residues long. The full variable domain, rest sourced from reference TRBV28 and TRBJ2-4, is DVKVTQSSRYLVKRTGEKVFLECVQDMDHENMFWYRQDPGLGLRLIYFSYDVKMKEKGDIPEGYSVSREKKERFSLILESASTNQTSMYLCASMNIAKNIQYFGAGTRLSVL.

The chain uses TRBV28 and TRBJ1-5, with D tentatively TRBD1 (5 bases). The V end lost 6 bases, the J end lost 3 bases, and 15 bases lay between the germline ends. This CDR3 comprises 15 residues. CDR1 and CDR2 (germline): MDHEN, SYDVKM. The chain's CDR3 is CASRPPTVLNQPQHF. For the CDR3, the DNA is TGTGCCAGCAGACCCCCGACAGTACTCAATCAGCCCCAGCATTTT.

The CDR3 bases are TGTGCCTGGAGAGGTACAGGGTCTGATGAAAAACTGTTTTTT. Encoded protein: CAWRGTGSDEKLFF. The rearrangement uses TRBV30 and TRBJ1-4, with D perhaps TRBD1 (6 bases). The ends were cut back, 3 bases at V and 6 bases at J, with 14 bases in the middle. Germline V gene data show CDR1 as GTSNPN and CDR2 as SVGIG (reference sequence). The CDR3 contains 14 residues.

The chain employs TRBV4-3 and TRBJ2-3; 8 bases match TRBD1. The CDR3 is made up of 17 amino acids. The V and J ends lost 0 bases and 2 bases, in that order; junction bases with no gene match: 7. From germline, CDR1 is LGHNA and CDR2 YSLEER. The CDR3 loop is CASSQDSPGGYTDTQYF. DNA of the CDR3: TGCGCCAGCAGCCAAGATTCGCCAGGGGGCTACACAGATACGCAGTATTTT.

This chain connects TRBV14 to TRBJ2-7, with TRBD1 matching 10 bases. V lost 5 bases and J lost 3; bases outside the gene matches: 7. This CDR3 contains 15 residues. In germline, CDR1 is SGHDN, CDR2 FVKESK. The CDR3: CASSSWTGGFYEQYF. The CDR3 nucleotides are TGTGCCAGCAGCTCTTGGACAGGGGGTTTCTACGAGCAGTACTTC.

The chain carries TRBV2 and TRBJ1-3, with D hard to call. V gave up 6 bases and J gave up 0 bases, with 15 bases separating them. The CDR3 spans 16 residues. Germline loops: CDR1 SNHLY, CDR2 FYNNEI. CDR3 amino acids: CASRLAARSSGNTIYF. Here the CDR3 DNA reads TGTGCCAGCAGGTTGGCAGCTAGGTCCTCTGGAAACACCATATATTTT.

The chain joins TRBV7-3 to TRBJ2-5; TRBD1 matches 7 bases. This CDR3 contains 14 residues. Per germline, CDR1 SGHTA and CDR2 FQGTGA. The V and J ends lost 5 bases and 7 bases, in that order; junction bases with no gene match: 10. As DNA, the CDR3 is TGTGCCAGCAGCCCTACAGGGGCCGCGAGGACCCAGTACTTC. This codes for CASSPTGAARTQYF.

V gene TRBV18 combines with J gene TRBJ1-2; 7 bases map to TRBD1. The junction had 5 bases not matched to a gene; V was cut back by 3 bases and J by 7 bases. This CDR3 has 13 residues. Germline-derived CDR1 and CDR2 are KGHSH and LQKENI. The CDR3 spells CASSPQGERGYTF. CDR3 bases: TGTGCCAGCTCACCCCAGGGGGAGCGTGGCTACACCTTC.

The CDR3: CAWSRDRGFGSNQPQHF. CDR3 nucleotide sequence: TGTGCCTGGAGCCGGGACAGGGGGTTCGGTAGCAATCAGCCCCAGCATTTT. The V call is TRBV30, the J call TRBJ1-5; TRBD1 matches at 11 bases. V was clipped by 3 bases and J by 0 bases; unmatched bases: 7. The CDR3 runs to 17 residues. Germline V lookup: CDR1 GTSNPN, CDR2 SVGIG (reference sequence).

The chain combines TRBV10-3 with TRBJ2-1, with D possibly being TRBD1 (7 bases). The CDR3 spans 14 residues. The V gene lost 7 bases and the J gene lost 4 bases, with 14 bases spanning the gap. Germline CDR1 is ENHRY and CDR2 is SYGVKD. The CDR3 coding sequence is TGTGCCATCAACCAGGGGGGAGCTTACAATGAGCAGTTCTTC. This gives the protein CAINQGGAYNEQFF.

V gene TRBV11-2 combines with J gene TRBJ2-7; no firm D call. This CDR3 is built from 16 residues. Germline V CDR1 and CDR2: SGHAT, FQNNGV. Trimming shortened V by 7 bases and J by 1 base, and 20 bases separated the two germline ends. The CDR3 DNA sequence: TGTGCCAGCAACAACCTTACAGCAGCTTCATCCTACGAGCAGTACTTC. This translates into CASNNLTAASSYEQYF.

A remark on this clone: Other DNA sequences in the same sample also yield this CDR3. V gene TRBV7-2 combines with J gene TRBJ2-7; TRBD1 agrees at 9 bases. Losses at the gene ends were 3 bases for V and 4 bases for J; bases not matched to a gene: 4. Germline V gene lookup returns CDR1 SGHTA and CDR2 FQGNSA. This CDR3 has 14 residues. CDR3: CASSLGQGGYEQYF. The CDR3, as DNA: TGTGCCAGCAGCTTGGGACAGGGTGGTTACGAGCAGTACTTC. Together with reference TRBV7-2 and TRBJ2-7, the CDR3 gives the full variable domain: GAGVSQSPSNKVTEKGKDVELRCDPISGHTALYWYRQSLGQGLEFLIYFQGNSAPDKSGLPSDRFSAERTGGSVSTLTIQRTQQEDSAVYLCASSLGQGGYEQYFGPGTRLTVT.

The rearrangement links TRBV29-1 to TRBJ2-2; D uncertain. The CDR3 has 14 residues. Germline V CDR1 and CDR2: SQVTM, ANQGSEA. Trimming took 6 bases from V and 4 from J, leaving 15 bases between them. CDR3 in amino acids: CSVAGSFLTGELFF. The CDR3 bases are TGCAGCGTGGCCGGGTCCTTCCTCACCGGGGAGCTGTTTTTT.

CDR3 coding DNA: TGTGCCAGCGAACAGGGGATTAGCAATCAGCCCCAGCATTTT. It yields the protein CASEQGISNQPQHF. The chain has TRBV19 and TRBJ1-5; 7 bases match TRBD1. This CDR3 contains 14 residues. The V gene end was trimmed by 9 bases and the J gene end by 0 bases; junction bases not matched to a gene: 5. The germline gives CDR1 LNHDA, CDR2 SQIVND (reference sequence). The variable domain in full, completed from reference TRBV19 and TRBJ1-5, reads DGGITQSPKYLFRKEGQNVTLSCEQNLNHDAMYWYRQDPGQGLRLIYYSQIVNDFQKGDIAEGYSVSREKKESFPLTVTSAQKNPTAFYLCASEQGISNQPQHFGDGTRLSIL.

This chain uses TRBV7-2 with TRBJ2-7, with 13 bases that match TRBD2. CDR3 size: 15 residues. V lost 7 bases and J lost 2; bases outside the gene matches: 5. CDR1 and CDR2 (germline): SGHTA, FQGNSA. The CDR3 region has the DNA TGTGCCAGCACCCGGACTAGCGGGGGTACCTACGAGCAGTACTTC. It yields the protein CASTRTSGGTYEQYF.

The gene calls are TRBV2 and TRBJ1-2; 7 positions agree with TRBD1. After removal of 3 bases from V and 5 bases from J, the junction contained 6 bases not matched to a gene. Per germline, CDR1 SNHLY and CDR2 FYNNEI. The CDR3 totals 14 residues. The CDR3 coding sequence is TGTGCCAGCAGTGACGTCAGGGGGAGGTATGGCTACACCTTC. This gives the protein CASSDVRGRYGYTF.

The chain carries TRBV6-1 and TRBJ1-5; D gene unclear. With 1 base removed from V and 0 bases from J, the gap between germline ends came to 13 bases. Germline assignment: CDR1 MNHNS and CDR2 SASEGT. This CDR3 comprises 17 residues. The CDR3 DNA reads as TGTGCCAGCAGTGAAGTCTTGTTTGGAGTTAGCAATCAGCCCCAGCATTTT. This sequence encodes CASSEVLFGVSNQPQHF.

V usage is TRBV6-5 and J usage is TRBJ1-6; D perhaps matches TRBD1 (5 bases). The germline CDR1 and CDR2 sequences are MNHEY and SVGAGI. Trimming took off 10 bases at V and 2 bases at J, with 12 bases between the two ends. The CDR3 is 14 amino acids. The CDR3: CATAGEAYNSPLHF. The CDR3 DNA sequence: TGTGCCACCGCGGGGGAGGCCTATAATTCACCCCTCCACTTT.

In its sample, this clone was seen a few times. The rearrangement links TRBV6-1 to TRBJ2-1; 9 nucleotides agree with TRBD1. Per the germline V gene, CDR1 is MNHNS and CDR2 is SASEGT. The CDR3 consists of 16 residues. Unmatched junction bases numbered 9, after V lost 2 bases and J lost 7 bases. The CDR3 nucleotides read TGTGCCAGCAGTGAATGGGGACAGGGTGGAAAAAATGAGCAGTTCTTC. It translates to CASSEWGQGGKNEQFF.

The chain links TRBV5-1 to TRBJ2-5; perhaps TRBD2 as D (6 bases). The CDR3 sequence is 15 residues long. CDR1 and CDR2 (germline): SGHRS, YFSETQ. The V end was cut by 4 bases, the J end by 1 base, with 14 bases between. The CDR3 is CASSLAGGTQETQYF. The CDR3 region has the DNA TGCGCCAGCAGCCTCGCCGGAGGGACCCAAGAGACCCAGTACTTC.

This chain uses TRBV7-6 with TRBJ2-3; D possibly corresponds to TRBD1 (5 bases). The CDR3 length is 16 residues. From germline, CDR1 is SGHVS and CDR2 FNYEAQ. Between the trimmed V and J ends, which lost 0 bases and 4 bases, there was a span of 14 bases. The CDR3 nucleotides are TGTGCCAGCAGCTTAGCAGGGATGGGGCTCCCAGATACGCAGTATTTT. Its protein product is CASSLAGMGLPDTQYF.

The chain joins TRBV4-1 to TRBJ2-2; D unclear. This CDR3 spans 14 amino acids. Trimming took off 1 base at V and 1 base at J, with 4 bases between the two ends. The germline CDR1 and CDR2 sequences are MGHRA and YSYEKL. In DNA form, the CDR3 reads TGCGCCAGCAGCCAAGCAGGGAACACCGGGGAGCTGTTTTTT. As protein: CASSQAGNTGELFF.